A single sample is the source of the 17 T cell receptor beta chains below, sequenced in a study of patients and donors after allogeneic stem cell transplantation. TCRdb called the RT-PCR reads again in MiXCR, with one record for every CDR3 protein. Of 400,000 to 500,000 distinct CDR3 sequences in the sample, around 16% were seen once. What was sequenced was blood, either unsorted or a sorted T cell fraction (not recorded which). These receptor sequences come from a human donor who was either an allogeneic HSCT recipient or a stem cell or donor lymphocyte infusion donor (not recorded which). It is not recorded whose cells these are; they may come from a transplant donor.

This clonotype was found a few times. The chain combines TRBV28 with TRBJ1-1; no reliable D call. This CDR3 has 14 amino acids. Trimming took 6 bases from V and 1 from J, leaving 12 bases between them. Germline CDR1 MDHEN, CDR2 SYDVKM. In nucleotides, the CDR3 is TGTGCCAGCAGCCTCCCCTGGGGGAACACTGAAGCTTTCTTT. This sequence encodes CASSLPWGNTEAFF.

V is TRBV13 and J is TRBJ2-3; TRBD2 agrees at 13 bases. This CDR3 region has 16 residues. Germline V gene sequence: CDR1 PRHDT, CDR2 FYEKMQ (reference sequence). The trim removed 5 bases at V and 5 bases at J, leaving 7 bases unmatched. The DNA for the CDR3 is TGTGCCAGCAGCCCACCAACTAGCGGGGGGGGAGATACGCAGTATTTT. It translates to CASSPPTSGGGDTQYF.

The chain uses TRBV2 and TRBJ2-1; TRBD2 aligns across 8 bases. The J segment lost 8 bases and the V segment lost 3 bases, leaving 6 bases of the junction unmatched. The germline CDR1 and CDR2 sequences are SNHLY and FYNNEI. The CDR3 contains 14 residues. CDR3 residues: CASSDNSGVDEQFF. The CDR3, as DNA: TGTGCCAGCAGTGATAATAGCGGGGTGGATGAGCAGTTCTTC.

The chain combines TRBV5-1 with TRBJ2-7; tentatively, D is TRBD2 (6 bases). Germline CDR1 reads SGHRS; CDR2 reads YFSETQ. The length of the CDR3 is 13 residues. V lost 4 bases and J 7 bases, leaving 15 bases between the germline ends. The chain's CDR3 is CASSGSSGGEQYF. CDR3 DNA sequence: TGCGCCAGCAGCGGCTCCTCCGGGGGAGAGCAGTACTTC.

Concerning this clonotype: The junction departs from germline at one end; a sequencing error may be responsible. This sequence joins TRBV9 and TRBJ1-1; D might be TRBD1 (6 bases). This CDR3 is 16 amino acids long. The germline V gene encodes CDR1 SGDLS and CDR2 YYNGEE. CDR3 region: CASLYRDPLWNTEASF. The CDR3 region has the DNA TGTGCCAGCCTTTACAGGGATCCCCTTTGGAACACTGAAGCTTCCTTT.

This clonotype was recorded many times. In DNA, the CDR3 is TGCGCCAGCAGCCAAGATAGGGCCAGCGGGGGTCGAGGAAACACAGATACGCAGTATTTT. The encoded protein is CASSQDRASGGRGNTDTQYF. V is TRBV4-1 and J is TRBJ2-3, with 8 positions matching TRBD2. Germline V CDR1 and CDR2: MGHRA, YSYEKL. The CDR3 has 20 residues. The J segment lost 2 bases and the V segment lost 0 bases, leaving 16 bases of the junction unmatched.

In this sample, this clonotype turned up a few times. The rearrangement uses TRBV6-2 or TRBV6-3 and TRBJ2-7; a possible D gene is TRBD2 (5 bases). The CDR3 is 14 amino acids. Germline V lookup: CDR1 MNHEY, CDR2 SVGEGT. Trimming took off 2 bases at V and 2 bases at J, with 10 bases between the two ends. CDR3 region: CASSYIRGPYEQYF. The CDR3 coding sequence is TGTGCCAGCAGTTACATCCGGGGTCCCTACGAGCAGTACTTC.

The V call is TRBV7-8, the J call TRBJ2-7; the match to TRBD2 covers 9 bases. CDR1 is SGHVS, CDR2 FQNEAQ, per germline. The CDR3 length is 20 residues. The junction had 19 bases not matched to a gene; V was cut back by 4 bases and J by 0 bases. The CDR3 spells CASSSFLSSLAGSGSYEQYF. The CDR3, as DNA: TGTGCCAGCAGCTCTTTCCTTTCCTCTCTAGCGGGATCCGGCTCCTACGAGCAGTACTTC.

This clonotype was detected only a few times. The rearrangement uses TRBV5-1 and TRBJ1-1; D perhaps matches TRBD1 (5 bases). V was shortened by 0 bases and J by 11 bases, with 11 bases between the two germline ends. Germline values: CDR1 SGHRS, CDR2 YFSETQ. The CDR3 spans 12 residues. The CDR3 spells CASSLGGVGAFF. The CDR3 DNA is TGCGCCAGCAGCTTGGGGGGGGTTGGGGCTTTCTTT.

This sequence joins TRBV6-5 and TRBJ1-2, with 9 nucleotides matching TRBD1. The CDR3 is made up of 16 amino acids. CDR1 and CDR2 from the germline V gene are MNHEY and SVGAGI. With V trimmed by 4 bases and J by 5 bases, 11 bases remained unmatched. The CDR3 region has the DNA TGTGCCAGCAGTTTTTCCGCACAGGGGGCGAAGTATGGCTACACCTTC. Translated, it gives CASSFSAQGAKYGYTF.

This clonotype was detected a few times. The chain carries TRBV20-1 and TRBJ1-2; D unresolved. Germline CDR1 is DFQATT and CDR2 is SNEGSKA (reference sequence). This CDR3 comprises 15 residues. The V and J ends lost 7 bases and 2 bases respectively, with 20 bases between them. The chain's CDR3 is CSVTLPRTENYGYTF. In nucleotides, the CDR3 is TGCAGTGTCACCCTCCCCCGGACGGAGAACTATGGCTACACCTTC.

There are a few counts of this clonotype. The chain joins TRBV14 to TRBJ2-5; the D call may be TRBD1 or TRBD2 (5 bases each). The CDR3 has 14 residues. Trimming removed 3 bases at V and 1 base at J, with 9 bases between. The germline V gene encodes CDR1 SGHDN and CDR2 FVKESK. In DNA form, the CDR3 reads TGTGCCAGCAGCCACCCAGGGAGCCAAGAGACCCAGTACTTC. This encodes CASSHPGSQETQYF.

In this sample, this clonotype turned up a few times. The rearrangement joins TRBV2 to TRBJ2-3, with D tentatively TRBD2 (5 bases). V lost 0 bases, J lost 0 bases, and 13 bases lay in between. Germline CDR1 SNHLY, CDR2 FYNNEI. The length of the CDR3 is 17 residues. The CDR3: CASSEALGGPSTDTQYF. The CDR3 bases are TGTGCCAGCAGTGAAGCCCTCGGCGGGCCTAGCACAGATACGCAGTATTTT.

The chain combines TRBV6-5 with TRBJ2-7; 7 bases align to TRBD1. The CDR3 runs to 15 residues. CDR1 MNHEY and CDR2 SVGAGI come from the germline V gene. With 0 bases clipped from V and 4 bases from J, the junction kept 6 bases outside the gene matches. CDR3 region: CASSYSTGSGYEQYF. In DNA form, the CDR3 reads TGTGCCAGCAGTTACTCGACAGGGTCCGGGTACGAGCAGTACTTC.

The chain joins TRBV7-9 to TRBJ1-4, with 7 bases matching TRBD1. The J segment lost 6 bases and the V segment lost 3 bases, leaving 10 bases of the junction unmatched. CDR3 size: 16 residues. The germline gives CDR1 SEHNR, CDR2 FQNEAQ (reference sequence). The CDR3 DNA follows: TGTGCCAGCAGCTTCCAGGGGGGGGGAACGCATGAAAAACTGTTTTTT. Translated, it gives CASSFQGGGTHEKLFF. Together with reference TRBV7-9 and TRBJ1-4, the CDR3 gives the full variable domain: DTGVSQNPRHKITKRGQNVTFRCDPISEHNRLYWYRQTLGQGPEFLTYFQNEAQLEKSRLLSDRFSAERPKGSFSTLEIQRTEQGDSAMYLCASSFQGGGTHEKLFFGSGTQLSVL.

In DNA, the CDR3 is TGTGCCAGCAGTGCCCGGGAGGGGAAGGGGTACAATGAGCAGTTCTTC. Encoded protein: CASSAREGKGYNEQFF. The chain links TRBV6-1 to TRBJ2-1; 8 bases agree with TRBD2. Germline-derived CDR1 and CDR2 are MNHNS and SASEGT. There are 16 residues in the CDR3. V gave up 4 bases and J gave up 4 bases; unmatched junction bases: 9.

This clonotype was seen at least ten times. The chain couples TRBV7-3 to TRBJ1-1; D gene unclear. V was clipped by 5 bases and J by 2 bases, with 12 bases between them. The germline V gene encodes CDR1 SGHTA and CDR2 FQGTGA. The CDR3 extends over 14 amino acids. The CDR3 coding sequence is TGTGCCAGCAGCCCGACGGGCACCAACACTGAAGCTTTCTTT. Protein: CASSPTGTNTEAFF.